This T cell receptor (beta chain) appears in the sequencing data of a study of T cell responses to AZD1222 COVID-19 vaccine. A remark on this clone: What it binds is not known.

The study's findings and limits: Baseline seropositivity occurred in only a handful of AZD1222 recipients.

V lost 1 base and J lost 6, with 3 bases in between. Germline values: CDR1 LGHDT, CDR2 YNNKEL (reference sequence). The CDR3 consists of 12 residues. Data came from immunoSEQ multiplex PCR; TCRdb stores just in-frame clones and leaves some out. Of about 26,000 clones listed, 88% are singletons. The sample was peripheral blood, taken 28 days after the second AZD1222 dose. The TCR sequence derives from an adult who received the AZD1222 COVID-19 vaccine. This chain links TRBV3-1 (or the pseudogene TRBV3-2) with TRBJ1-4; D uncertain. The CDR3 sequence is CASSQVDEKLFF. In nucleotides, the CDR3 is TGTGCCAGCAGCCAAGTGGATGAAAAACTGTTTTTT.